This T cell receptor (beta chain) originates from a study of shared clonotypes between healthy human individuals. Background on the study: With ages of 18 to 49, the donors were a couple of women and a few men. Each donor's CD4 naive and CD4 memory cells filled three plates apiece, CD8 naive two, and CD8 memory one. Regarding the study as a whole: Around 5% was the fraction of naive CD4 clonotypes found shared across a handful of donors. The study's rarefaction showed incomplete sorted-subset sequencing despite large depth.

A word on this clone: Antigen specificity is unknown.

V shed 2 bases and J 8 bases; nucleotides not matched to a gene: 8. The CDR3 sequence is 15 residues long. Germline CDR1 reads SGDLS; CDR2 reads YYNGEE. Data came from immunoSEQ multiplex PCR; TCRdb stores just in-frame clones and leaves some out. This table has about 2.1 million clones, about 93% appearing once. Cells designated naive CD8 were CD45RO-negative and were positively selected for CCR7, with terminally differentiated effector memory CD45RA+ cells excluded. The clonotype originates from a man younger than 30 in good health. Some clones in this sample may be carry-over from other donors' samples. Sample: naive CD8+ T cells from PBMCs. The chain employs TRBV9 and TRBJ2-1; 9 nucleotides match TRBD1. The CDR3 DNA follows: TGTGCCAGCAGCGTTCGCGGACAGGGGTCGGATGAGCAGTTCTTC. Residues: CASSVRGQGSDEQFF. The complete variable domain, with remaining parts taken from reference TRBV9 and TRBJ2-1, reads DSGVTQTPKHLITATGQRVTLRCSPRSGDLSVYWYQQSLDQGLQFLIQYYNGEERAKGNILERFSAQQFPDLHSELNLSSLELGDSALYFCASSVRGQGSDEQFFGPGTRLTVL.